The 24 T cell receptor beta chains in this list originate from one sample, sequenced in a study of shared clonotypes between healthy human individuals. The method was immunoSEQ multiplex PCR; TCRdb's version includes in-frame clones alone and lacks a portion of them. The sample carries over 2 million clones, roughly 95% recorded once. Sample: naive CD4+ T cells sorted from blood. Subset indicated: CD45RA+ positively selected. These receptors were obtained from a man aged 18 to 35 in good health.

The genes are TRBV6-5 and TRBJ1-2; possible D gene TRBD1, 5 bases. The CDR3 is 13 amino acids. CDR1 MNHEY and CDR2 SVGAGI come from the germline V gene. V was shortened by 6 bases and J by 6 bases, with 14 bases between the two germline ends. CDR3 protein: CASRERGRDGYTF. In DNA, the CDR3 is TGTGCCAGCAGAGAAAGGGGTAGGGATGGCTACACCTTC.

The chain links TRBV2 to TRBJ2-5; tentative D call: TRBD1 (6 bases). With 7 bases removed from V and 1 base from J, the gap between germline ends came to 13 bases. Germline CDR1 and CDR2: SNHLY and FYNNEI. CDR3 length equals 14 residues. The CDR3 loop is CASIKDRRQETQYF. The CDR3 DNA is TGTGCCAGCATTAAAGACAGGCGCCAAGAGACCCAGTACTTC.

The chain uses TRBV10-1 and TRBJ2-5; perhaps D is TRBD1 or TRBD2 (5 bases each). This CDR3 region has 14 residues. CDR1 is WNHNN, CDR2 SYGVQD, per germline (reference sequence). With 3 bases removed from V and 2 bases from J, the gap between germline ends came to 10 bases. CDR3 sequence (DNA): TGCGCCAGCAGTGATGGGGGTTCACAAGAGACCCAGTACTTC. Translating it yields CASSDGGSQETQYF.

The chain uses TRBV18 and TRBJ2-5; D is unclear. Between the trimmed V and J ends, which lost 0 bases and 7 bases, there was a span of 12 bases. The CDR3 is made up of 14 amino acids. Germline CDR1 reads KGHSH; CDR2 reads LQKENI. The CDR3 region has the DNA TGTGCCAGCTCACCACCGATGTCCCCCGGGACCCAGTACTTC. Its protein is CASSPPMSPGTQYF. The whole variable domain, filled in from reference TRBV18 and TRBJ2-5, reads NAGVMQNPRHLVRRRGQEARLRCSPMKGHSHVYWYRQLPEEGLKFMVYLQKENIIDESGMPKERFSAEFPKEGPSILRIQQVVRGDSAAYFCASSPPMSPGTQYFGPGTRLLVL.

The chain has TRBV5-1 and TRBJ1-1; 8 nucleotides match TRBD1. This CDR3 spans 15 amino acids. Germline assignment: CDR1 SGHRS and CDR2 YFSETQ. With 0 bases clipped from V and 0 bases from J, the junction kept 1 base outside the gene matches. This chain's CDR3 is CASSLVQGVNTEAFF. CDR3 sequence (DNA): TGCGCCAGCAGCTTGGTACAGGGGGTGAACACTGAAGCTTTCTTT.

The DNA of the CDR3 is TGTGCCAGCAGTCTGACGGGACAGCTTGTCTACGAGCAGTACTTC. Protein product: CASSLTGQLVYEQYF. The chain employs TRBV28 and TRBJ2-7; 7 nucleotides agree with TRBD1. The CDR3 totals 15 residues. The trim removed 5 bases at V and 3 bases at J, leaving 10 bases unmatched. The germline gives CDR1 MDHEN, CDR2 SYDVKM. The complete variable domain, with remaining parts taken from reference TRBV28 and TRBJ2-7, reads DVKVTQSSRYLVKRTGEKVFLECVQDMDHENMFWYRQDPGLGLRLIYFSYDVKMKEKGDIPEGYSVSREKKERFSLILESASTNQTSMYLCASSLTGQLVYEQYFGPGTRLTVT.

This chain links TRBV7-2 with TRBJ2-2, with D unresolved. Trimming stripped 10 bases from V and 6 bases from J, with 9 bases between. The CDR3 covers 11 residues. Germline CDR1 is SGHTA and CDR2 is FQGNSA. DNA of the CDR3: TGTGCCATCTCCTCTCCCGGGGAGCTGTTTTTT. The encoded protein is CAISSPGELFF.

This chain connects TRBV30 to TRBJ2-5, with 7 nucleotides matching TRBD2. Per the germline V gene, CDR1 is GTSNPN and CDR2 is SVGIG (reference sequence). V was clipped by 0 bases and J by 6 bases; unmatched bases: 10. The CDR3 runs to 15 residues. The CDR3 DNA reads as TGTGCCTGGAGTGTAGGACTAGGAGTGAGGAAGACCCAGTACTTC. This encodes CAWSVGLGVRKTQYF.

This chain connects TRBV10-3 to TRBJ1-5; TRBD1 aligns across 7 bases. The V gene's germline CDR1 is ENHRY and CDR2 SYGVKD. The V segment lost 2 bases and the J segment 1 base; nucleotides outside the gene matches: 2. The CDR3 length is 15 residues. CDR3 residues: CAISENRGSNQPQHF. Written as DNA, the CDR3 is TGTGCCATCAGTGAGAACAGGGGAAGCAATCAGCCCCAGCATTTT.

The V and J genes are TRBV5-4 and TRBJ1-6, with TRBD1 as a possible D gene (6 bases). The CDR3 length is 16 residues. V lost 0 bases to trimming and J lost 10 bases, with 17 bases between them. Germline V gives CDR1 SGHNT, CDR2 YYREEE (reference sequence). This chain's CDR3 is CASSLGMDSSGSPLHF. DNA of the CDR3: TGTGCCAGCAGCTTGGGTATGGACAGCTCGGGATCACCCCTCCACTTT.

Notes on this clone: The identical CDR3 is also encoded by other nucleotide sequences in the sample. V gene TRBV7-6 combines with J gene TRBJ2-3; D gene ambiguous. Trimming took off 5 bases at V and 4 bases at J, with 7 bases between the two ends. CDR3 length: 12 residues. Germline-derived CDR1 and CDR2 are SGHVS and FNYEAQ. CDR3 amino acids: CASSLRADTQYF. The CDR3 DNA reads as TGTGCCAGCAGCCTTCGGGCAGATACGCAGTATTTT.

The chain employs TRBV10-3 and TRBJ2-7, with a tentative D call TRBD2 (6 bases). The germline CDR1 and CDR2 sequences are ENHRY and SYGVKD. Trimming left V 0 bases short and J 4 bases short, with 13 bases between. The CDR3 has 15 residues. CDR3 bases: TGTGCCATCAGTGAGTCTGATAGCGGAGAATACGAGCAGTACTTC. Translating gives CAISESDSGEYEQYF.

This rearrangement joins TRBV28 to TRBJ1-1, with TRBD1 matching over 8 bases. V shed 5 bases and J 5 bases; nucleotides not matched to a gene: 4. The CDR3 loop spans 13 amino acids. Per germline, CDR1 MDHEN and CDR2 SYDVKM. The CDR3 sequence: CASSHTGGTEAFF. DNA of the CDR3: TGTGCCAGCAGTCATACAGGGGGAACTGAAGCTTTCTTT.

Note on this clone: At the DNA level, this CDR3 is encoded by other sequences in the same sample as well. The chain carries TRBV30 and TRBJ2-5; 10 bases map to TRBD1. The CDR3 is 14 amino acids. Trimming removed 2 bases from V and 3 bases from J; junction bases left unmatched: 3. Germline CDR1 GTSNPN, CDR2 SVGIG (reference sequence). As DNA, the CDR3 is TGTGCCTGGAGTCGGGGGACAGGGGAAGAGACCCAGTACTTC. This gives the protein CAWSRGTGEETQYF. Filled out from reference TRBV30 and TRBJ2-5, the complete variable domain reads SQTIHQWPATLVQPVGSPLSLECTVEGTSNPNLYWYRQAAGRGLQLLFYSVGIGQISSEVPQNLSASRPQDRQFILSSKKLLLSDSGFYLCAWSRGTGEETQYFGPGTRLLVL.

The chain is built from TRBV11-2 and TRBJ2-5; D may be TRBD1 (5 bases). Germline CDR1 is SGHAT and CDR2 is FQNNGV. The V gene lost 1 base and the J gene lost 1 base, with 16 bases spanning the gap. This CDR3 contains 17 residues. The DNA for the CDR3 is TGTGCCAGCAGCTTAGGAAGGGGCAGGAACTTCCAAGAGACCCAGTACTTC. Translation gives CASSLGRGRNFQETQYF.

The rearrangement links TRBV19 to TRBJ2-5, with 13 positions matching TRBD2. The CDR3 has 15 residues. The germline CDR1 and CDR2 sequences are LNHDA and SQIVND (reference sequence). V was pared by 7 bases and J by 1 base, with 3 bases of the junction left unmatched. In DNA, the CDR3 is TGTGCCAGTATGGGGACTAGCGGGATCCAAGAGACCCAGTACTTC. Encoded protein: CASMGTSGIQETQYF.

The rearrangement uses TRBV19 and TRBJ2-2; 7 nucleotides agree with TRBD2. Germline V lookup: CDR1 LNHDA, CDR2 SQIVND (reference sequence). Losses at the gene ends were 0 bases for V and 5 bases for J; bases not matched to a gene: 6. The CDR3 runs 16 residues. DNA for the CDR3: TGTGCCAGTAGTATAGAGGGAGGGGTAAGGACCGGGGAGCTGTTTTTT. Translating gives CASSIEGGVRTGELFF.

The J gene is TRBJ1-3, the V gene TRBV4-1, with D uncertain. Trimming stripped 0 bases from V and 3 bases from J, with 12 bases between. The CDR3 is 16 residues long. CDR1 and CDR2 from the germline V gene are MGHRA and YSYEKL. The CDR3 region is CASSQEGWDGGNTIYF. The CDR3 DNA follows: TGCGCCAGCAGCCAAGAGGGGTGGGATGGTGGAAACACCATATATTTT.

In the case of this clone: The same CDR3 is also encoded by other DNA sequences in this sample. The CDR3 DNA reads TGTGCCACCAGCAGAGACAACTATGGCTACACCTTC. Encoded protein: CATSRDNYGYTF. The chain carries TRBV15 and TRBJ1-2; no clear D. In germline, CDR1 is LNHNV, CDR2 YYDKDF (reference sequence). This CDR3 comprises 12 residues. With 0 bases removed from V and 2 bases from J, the gap between germline ends came to 1 base.

The chain recombines TRBV18 with TRBJ1-6; TRBD1 matches at 7 bases. CDR1 is KGHSH and CDR2 is LQKENI in the germline V gene. V was clipped by 6 bases and J by 7 bases; unmatched bases: 9. This CDR3 comprises 15 residues. Here the CDR3 DNA reads TGTGCCAGCTCTCCGAATCAGGGGGGCAATTCACCCCTCCACTTT. Translated: CASSPNQGGNSPLHF.

This clone was counted once. This sequence joins TRBV2 and TRBJ1-2, with a tentative D call TRBD1 (6 bases). V was clipped by 4 bases and J by 8 bases, with 20 bases between them. This CDR3 spans 15 amino acids. Germline V lookup: CDR1 SNHLY, CDR2 FYNNEI. CDR3: CASSVGSGQGQGYTF. The CDR3 coding sequence is TGTGCCAGCAGTGTTGGATCTGGGCAGGGGCAAGGCTACACCTTC.

The gene calls are TRBV6-5 and TRBJ2-1, with D possibly matching TRBD2 (6 bases). The CDR3 is 15 residues long. Per germline, CDR1 MNHEY and CDR2 SVGAGI. The germline V and J ends were trimmed by 5 bases and 3 bases, with 14 bases remaining between them. The CDR3 loop is CASSPLASNYNEQFF. In nucleotides, the CDR3 is TGTGCCAGCAGTCCCCTAGCGTCGAACTACAATGAGCAGTTCTTC.

J is TRBJ1-2 and V is TRBV28; 7 nucleotides agree with TRBD1. The germline gives CDR1 MDHEN, CDR2 SYDVKM. V was pared by 10 bases and J by 6 bases, with 11 bases of the junction left unmatched. The CDR3 is 13 amino acids. The CDR3 protein is CAIAPFDRDGYTF. DNA of the CDR3: TGTGCCATCGCCCCTTTCGACAGGGATGGCTACACCTTC.

This chain connects TRBV11-2 to TRBJ2-7; 9 bases fit TRBD1. The V gene's germline CDR1 is SGHAT and CDR2 FQNNGV. Trimming removed 6 bases from V and 0 bases from J; junction bases left unmatched: 6. There are 15 residues in the CDR3. CDR3 protein: CASSSGTGHSYEQYF. CDR3 DNA: TGTGCCAGCAGTTCCGGGACAGGGCACTCCTACGAGCAGTACTTC.